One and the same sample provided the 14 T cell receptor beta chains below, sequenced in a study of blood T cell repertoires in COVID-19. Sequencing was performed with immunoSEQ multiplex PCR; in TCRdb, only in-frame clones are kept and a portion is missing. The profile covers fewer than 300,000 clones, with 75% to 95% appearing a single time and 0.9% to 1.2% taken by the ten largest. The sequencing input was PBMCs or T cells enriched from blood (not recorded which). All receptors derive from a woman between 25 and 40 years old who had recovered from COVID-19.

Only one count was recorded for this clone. CDR3 nucleotide sequence: TGCAGCGTCGAGGACAGGGTAGAGACCCAGTACTTC. Protein sequence: CSVEDRVETQYF. The chain combines TRBV29-1 with TRBJ2-5; TRBD1 matches 8 bases. CDR1 is SQVTM and CDR2 is ANQGSEA in the germline V gene. J was trimmed by 4 bases and V by 6 bases; bases with no gene match: 4. The CDR3 covers 12 residues.

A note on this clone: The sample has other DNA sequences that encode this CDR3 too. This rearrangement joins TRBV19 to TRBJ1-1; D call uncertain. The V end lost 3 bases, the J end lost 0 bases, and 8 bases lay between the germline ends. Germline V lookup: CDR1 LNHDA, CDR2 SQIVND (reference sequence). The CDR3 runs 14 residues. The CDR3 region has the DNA TGTGCCAGTAGTATTACCGGGGTGAACACTGAAGCTTTCTTT. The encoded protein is CASSITGVNTEAFF.

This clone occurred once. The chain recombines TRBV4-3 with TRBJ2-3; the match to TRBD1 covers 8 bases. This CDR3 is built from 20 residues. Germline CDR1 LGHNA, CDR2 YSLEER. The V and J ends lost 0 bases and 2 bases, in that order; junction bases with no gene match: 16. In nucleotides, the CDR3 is TGCGCCAGCAGCCAAGAGTGGGGTGATGGGACAGGTTCTATCACAGATACGCAGTATTTT. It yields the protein CASSQEWGDGTGSITDTQYF.

The CDR3 region has the DNA TGTGCCAGCAGTTTAGGGGGACAGGTGCCGGGCACAGATACGCAGTATTTT. Protein sequence: CASSLGGQVPGTDTQYF. The V gene is TRBV28, the J gene TRBJ2-3; 8 bases line up with TRBD1. CDR3 length equals 17 residues. The germline gives CDR1 MDHEN, CDR2 SYDVKM. Trimming took 2 bases from V and 1 from J; bases not matched to a gene: 8.

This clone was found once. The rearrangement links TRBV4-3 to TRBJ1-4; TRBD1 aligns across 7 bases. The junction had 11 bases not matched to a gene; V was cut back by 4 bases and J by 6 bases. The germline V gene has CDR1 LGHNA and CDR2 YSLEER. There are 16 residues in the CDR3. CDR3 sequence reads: CASSPQGGALYEKLFF. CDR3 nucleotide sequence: TGCGCCAGCAGCCCCCAAGGGGGCGCGTTATATGAAAAACTGTTTTTT.

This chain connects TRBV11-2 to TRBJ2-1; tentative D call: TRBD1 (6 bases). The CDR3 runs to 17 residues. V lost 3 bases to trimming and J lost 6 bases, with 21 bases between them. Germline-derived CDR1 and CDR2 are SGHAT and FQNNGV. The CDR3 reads CASSFGEGVWSGNEQFF. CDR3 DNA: TGTGCCAGCAGCTTCGGTGAGGGGGTTTGGTCCGGCAATGAGCAGTTCTTC.

The CDR3 reads CSVEGRGGAAYNEQFF. Written as DNA, the CDR3 is TGCAGCGTTGAGGGGCGAGGGGGAGCGGCTTACAATGAGCAGTTCTTC. V usage is TRBV29-1 and J usage is TRBJ2-1; tentatively, D is TRBD1 (6 bases). Looked up from germline, CDR1 is SQVTM and CDR2 is ANQGSEA. CDR3 length: 16 residues. The V end lost 3 bases, the J end lost 4 bases, and 19 bases lay between the germline ends.

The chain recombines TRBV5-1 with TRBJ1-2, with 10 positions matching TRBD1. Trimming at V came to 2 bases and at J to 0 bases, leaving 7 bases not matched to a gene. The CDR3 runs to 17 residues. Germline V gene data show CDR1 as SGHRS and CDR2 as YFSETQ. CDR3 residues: CASSFGTGVVANYGYTF. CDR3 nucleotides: TGCGCCAGCAGCTTCGGGACAGGGGTTGTCGCTAACTATGGCTACACCTTC.

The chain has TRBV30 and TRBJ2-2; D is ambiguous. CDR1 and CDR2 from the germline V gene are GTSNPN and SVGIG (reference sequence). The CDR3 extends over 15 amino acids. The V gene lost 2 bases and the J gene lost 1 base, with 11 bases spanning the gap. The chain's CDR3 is CAWSHLGVNTGELFF. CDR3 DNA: TGTGCCTGGAGTCACCTCGGAGTGAACACCGGGGAGCTGTTTTTT. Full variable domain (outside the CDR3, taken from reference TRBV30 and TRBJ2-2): SQTIHQWPATLVQPVGSPLSLECTVEGTSNPNLYWYRQAAGRGLQLLFYSVGIGQISSEVPQNLSASRPQDRQFILSSKKLLLSDSGFYLCAWSHLGVNTGELFFGEGSRLTVL.

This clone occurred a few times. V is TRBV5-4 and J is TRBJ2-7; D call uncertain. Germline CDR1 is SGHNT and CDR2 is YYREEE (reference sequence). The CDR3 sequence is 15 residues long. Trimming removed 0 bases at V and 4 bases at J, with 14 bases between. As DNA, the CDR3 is TGTGCCAGCAGCTTGGCGCCGGGTAGGCTTTACGAGCAGTACTTC. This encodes CASSLAPGRLYEQYF.

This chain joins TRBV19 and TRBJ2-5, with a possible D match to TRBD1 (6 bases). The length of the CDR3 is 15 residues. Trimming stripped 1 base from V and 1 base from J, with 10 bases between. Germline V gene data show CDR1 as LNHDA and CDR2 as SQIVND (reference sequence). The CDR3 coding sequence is TGTGCCAGTAGTATAGGTGGACAGATCCAAGAGACCCAGTACTTC. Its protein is CASSIGGQIQETQYF.

CDR3 sequence (DNA): TGCGCCAGCAGCCAAGAGTTAGCGGGAGGGCTGGGGGAGCAGTTCTTC. Translating gives CASSQELAGGLGEQFF. The rearrangement uses TRBV4-3 and TRBJ2-1; 11 positions match TRBD2. From germline, CDR1 is LGHNA and CDR2 YSLEER. J was trimmed by 10 bases and V by 0 bases; bases with no gene match: 8. CDR3 size: 16 residues.

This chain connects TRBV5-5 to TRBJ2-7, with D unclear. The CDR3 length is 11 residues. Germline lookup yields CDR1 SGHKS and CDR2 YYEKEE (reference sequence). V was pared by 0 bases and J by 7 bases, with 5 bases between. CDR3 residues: CASSLAREQYF. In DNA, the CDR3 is TGTGCCAGCAGCTTGGCCAGGGAGCAGTACTTC. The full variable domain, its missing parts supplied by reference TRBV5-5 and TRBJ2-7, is DAGVTQSPTHLIKTRGQQVTLRCSPISGHKSVSWYQQVLGQGPQFIFQYYEKEERGRGNFPDRFSARQFPNYSSELNVNALLLGDSALYLCASSLAREQYFGPGTRLTVT.

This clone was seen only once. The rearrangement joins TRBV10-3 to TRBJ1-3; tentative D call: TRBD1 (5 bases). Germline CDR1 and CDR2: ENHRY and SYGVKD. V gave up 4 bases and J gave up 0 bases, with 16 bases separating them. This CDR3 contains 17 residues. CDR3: CAISGGDGDPSGNTIYF. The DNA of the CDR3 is TGTGCCATCAGTGGGGGGGATGGGGACCCCTCTGGAAACACCATATATTTT.